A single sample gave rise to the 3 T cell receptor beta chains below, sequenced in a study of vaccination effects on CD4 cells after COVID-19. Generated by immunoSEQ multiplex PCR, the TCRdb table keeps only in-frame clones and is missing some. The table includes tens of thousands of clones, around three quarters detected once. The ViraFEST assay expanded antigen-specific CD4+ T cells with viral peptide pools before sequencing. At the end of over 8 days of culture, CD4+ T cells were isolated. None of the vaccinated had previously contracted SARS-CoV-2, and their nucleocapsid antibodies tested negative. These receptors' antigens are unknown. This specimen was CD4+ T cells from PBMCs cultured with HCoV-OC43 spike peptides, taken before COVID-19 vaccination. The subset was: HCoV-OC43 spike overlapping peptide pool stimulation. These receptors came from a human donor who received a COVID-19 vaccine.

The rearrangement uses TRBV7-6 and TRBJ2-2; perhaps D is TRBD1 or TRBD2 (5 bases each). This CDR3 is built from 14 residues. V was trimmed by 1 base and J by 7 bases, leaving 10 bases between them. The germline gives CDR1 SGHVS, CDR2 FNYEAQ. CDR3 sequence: CASSLGPGGGELFF. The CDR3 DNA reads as TGTGCCAGCAGCTTAGGGCCTGGGGGCGGGGAGCTGTTTTTT.

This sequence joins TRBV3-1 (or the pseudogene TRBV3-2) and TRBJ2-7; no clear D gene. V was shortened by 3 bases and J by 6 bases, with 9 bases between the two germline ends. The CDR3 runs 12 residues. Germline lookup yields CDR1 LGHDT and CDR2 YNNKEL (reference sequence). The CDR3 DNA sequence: TGTGCCAGCAGCCATGGGCAGAGCGAGCAGTACGTC. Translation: CASSHGQSEQYV.

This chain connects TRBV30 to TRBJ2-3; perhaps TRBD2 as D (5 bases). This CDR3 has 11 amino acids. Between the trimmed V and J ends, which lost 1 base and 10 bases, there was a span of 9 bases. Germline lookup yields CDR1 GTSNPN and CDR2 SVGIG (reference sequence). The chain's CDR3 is CAWSGLAAQYF. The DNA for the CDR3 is TGTGCCTGGAGTGGCCTAGCTGCGCAGTATTTT.